The rows below give T cell receptor beta chains drawn from one sample of a study of cytomegalovirus exposure and HLA in healthy donors. Assay: immunoSEQ multiplex PCR; the TCRdb copy retains only in-frame clones and omits some. Here the sample spans more than 50,000 clones, 75% being singletons. The sequenced sample was PBMCs. The origin of the receptors is a middle-aged woman in good health and CMV-seropositive. Each CDR3 is given with its conserved first and last residue. D genes are given only for firm matches. Size values are once, few and many counts, or a class for expanded clones, and some rows have none.

size | J | V | D | DNA | CDR3
. | TRBJ1-1 | TRBV5-1 | . | TGCGCCAGCAGCACGACAGACACTGAAGCTTTCTTT | CASSTTDTEAFF
. | TRBJ2-2 | TRBV6-4 | . | TGTGCCAGCAGTGCATCTAGCGCCGGGGAGCTGTTTTTT | CASSASSAGELFF
. | TRBJ1-2 | TRBV5-1 | . | TGCGCCAGCAGCTTTACAGGGAGAGGCGATGGCTACACCTTC | CASSFTGRGDGYTF
. | TRBJ2-2 | TRBV7-6 | TRBD1 | TGTGCCAGCAGCGGGCGGACAGGGGTCGGCACCGGGGAGCTGTTTTTT | CASSGRTGVGTGELFF
. | TRBJ1-1 | TRBV7-2 | . | TGTGCCAGCAGCTCCAGGGGATACAACACTGAAGCTTTCTTT | CASSSRGYNTEAFF
. | TRBJ1-4 | TRBV18 | . | TGTGCCAGCTCACCAGGAGCAATGGGAGCAACTAATGAAAAACTGTTTTTT | CASSPGAMGATNEKLFF
. | TRBJ2-7 | TRBV5-4 | TRBD2 | TGTGCCAGCAGCTTAGGACTAGCGGCGCCTCGGTTGTACTTC | CASSLGLAAPRLYF
few | TRBJ1-5 | TRBV7-9 | TRBD1 | TGTGCCAGCAGCGAGGGGGAGACAGGGAAGGAAAATCAGCCCCAGCATTTT | CASSEGETGKENQPQHF
. | TRBJ2-1 | TRBV7-2 | . | TGTGCCAGCAGCTTAGACTCGATCTCCTACAATGAGCAGTTCTTC | CASSLDSISYNEQFF
. | TRBJ2-2 | TRBV19 | . | TGTGCCAGTAGTATAGCCCGAGGGGGAAACACCGGGGAGCTGTTTTTT | CASSIARGGNTGELFF
. | TRBJ1-2 | TRBV19 | TRBD1 | TGTGCCAGTAGTACCGGGACAGGGGTTGGCTATGGCTACACCTTC | CASSTGTGVGYGYTF
. | TRBJ2-2 | TRBV7-2 | . | TGTGCCAGCAGCTTAGCCGTTGAAGGGGGTTCTCCCGGGGAGCTGTTTTTT | CASSLAVEGGSPGELFF
. | TRBJ2-3 | TRBV7-2 | . | TGTGCCAGCAGCTTAGCCTCCAGCGGACCCACAGATACGCAGTATTTT | CASSLASSGPTDTQYF
few | TRBJ1-5 | TRBV7-2 | TRBD1 | TGTGCCAGCAGCTCAGGGACAGTTAGCAATCAGCCCCAGCATTTT | CASSSGTVSNQPQHF
once | TRBJ1-1 | TRBV9 | TRBD1 | TGTGCCAGCAGCGTAGAGGGGGCAATGAACACTGAAGCTTTCTTT | CASSVEGAMNTEAFF
. | TRBJ2-3 | TRBV6-5 | . | TGTGCCAGCCGAACCTCGGGGGATACGCAGTATTTT | CASRTSGDTQYF
. | TRBJ2-5 | TRBV28 | TRBD2 | TGTGCCAGCACCTTGGGTAGCGGGTTCCAAGAGACCCAGTACTTC | CASTLGSGFQETQYF
few | TRBJ1-2 | TRBV6-6 | . | TGTGCCAGCAGTTTCGATAATCAGGGCCGTGGCTACACCTTC | CASSFDNQGRGYTF
. | TRBJ2-7 | TRBV11-2 | . | TGTGCCAGCAGTTTAAGACAGGCCTACGAGCAGTACTTC | CASSLRQAYEQYF
. | TRBJ2-5 | TRBV19 | . | TGTGCCAGTAGTGAACGACAGCCGGGGGTCTTACAAGAGACCCAGTACTTC | CASSERQPGVLQETQYF
. | TRBJ2-7 | TRBV5-6 | TRBD1 | TGTGCCAGCAGACCTACAGGGGCTTCCCCGGGCGAGCAGTACTTC | CASRPTGASPGEQYF
once | TRBJ2-2 | TRBV7-2 | . | TGTGCCAGCAGCTTAAATATCGGGGAGCTGTTTTTT | CASSLNIGELFF
. | TRBJ2-7 | TRBV27 | . | TGTGCCAGCTCGCCAGATGGTTACGAGCAGTACTTC | CASSPDGYEQYF
. | TRBJ1-2 | TRBV7-2 | TRBD1 | TGTGCCAGCAGCCCCCAACAGGGGGTCGAGGGCTACACCTTC | CASSPQQGVEGYTF
. | TRBJ2-5 | TRBV11-1 | . | TGTGCCAGCAGCTTCAATCGGGAGACCCAGTACTTC | CASSFNRETQYF
. | TRBJ1-3 | TRBV5-4 | TRBD1 | TGTGCCAGCAGCGCAGACAGGGCCGGAAACACCATATATTTT | CASSADRAGNTIYF
few | TRBJ1-4 | TRBV5-6 | TRBD1 | TGTGCCAGCAGCCTCGCCCGGACAGGGAGTGAAAAACTGTTTTTT | CASSLARTGSEKLFF